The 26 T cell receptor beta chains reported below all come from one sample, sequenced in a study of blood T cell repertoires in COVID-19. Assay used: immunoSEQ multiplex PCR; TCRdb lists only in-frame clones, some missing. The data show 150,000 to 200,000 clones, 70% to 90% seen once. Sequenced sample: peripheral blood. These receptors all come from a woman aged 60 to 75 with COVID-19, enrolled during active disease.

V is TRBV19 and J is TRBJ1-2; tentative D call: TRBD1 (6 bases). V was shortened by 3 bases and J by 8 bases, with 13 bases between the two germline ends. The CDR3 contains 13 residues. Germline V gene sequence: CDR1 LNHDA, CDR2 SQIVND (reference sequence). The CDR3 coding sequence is TGTGCCAGTAGTATTAGGGGGGGCGAGGGCTACACCTTC. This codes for CASSIRGGEGYTF. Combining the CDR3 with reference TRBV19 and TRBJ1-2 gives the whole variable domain DGGITQSPKYLFRKEGQNVTLSCEQNLNHDAMYWYRQDPGQGLRLIYYSQIVNDFQKGDIAEGYSVSREKKESFPLTVTSAQKNPTAFYLCASSIRGGEGYTFGSGTRLTVV.

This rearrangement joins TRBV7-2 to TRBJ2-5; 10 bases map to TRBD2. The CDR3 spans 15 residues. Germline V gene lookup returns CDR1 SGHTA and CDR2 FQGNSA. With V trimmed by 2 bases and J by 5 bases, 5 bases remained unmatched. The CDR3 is CASSLIAGGWETQYF. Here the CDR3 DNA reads TGTGCCAGCAGCTTAATAGCGGGAGGTTGGGAGACCCAGTACTTC.

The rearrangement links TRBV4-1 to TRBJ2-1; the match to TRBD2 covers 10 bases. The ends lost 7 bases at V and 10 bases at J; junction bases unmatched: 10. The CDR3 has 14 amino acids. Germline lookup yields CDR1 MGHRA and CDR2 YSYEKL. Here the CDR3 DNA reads TGCGCCAGCACCCAGCGGGAGGGCCTGGAGGAGCAGTTCTTC. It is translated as CASTQREGLEEQFF.

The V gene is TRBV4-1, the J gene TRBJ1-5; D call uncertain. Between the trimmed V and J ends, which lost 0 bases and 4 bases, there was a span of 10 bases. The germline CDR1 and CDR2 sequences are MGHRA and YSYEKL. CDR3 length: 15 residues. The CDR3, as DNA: TGCGCCAGCAGCCAAGATTCACAGACGAATCAGCCCCAGCATTTT. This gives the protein CASSQDSQTNQPQHF.

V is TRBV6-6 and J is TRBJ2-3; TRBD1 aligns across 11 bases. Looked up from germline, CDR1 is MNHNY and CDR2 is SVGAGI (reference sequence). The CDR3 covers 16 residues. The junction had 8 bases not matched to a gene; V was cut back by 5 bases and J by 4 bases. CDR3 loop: CASSPHTGQGADTQYF. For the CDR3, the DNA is TGTGCCAGCAGTCCCCACACGGGACAGGGGGCAGATACGCAGTATTTT.

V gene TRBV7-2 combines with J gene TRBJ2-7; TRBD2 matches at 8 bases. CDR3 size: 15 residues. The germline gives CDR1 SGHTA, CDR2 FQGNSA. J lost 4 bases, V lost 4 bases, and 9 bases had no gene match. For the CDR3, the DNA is TGTGCCAGCAGCTCCGGGGGGGACGGGAAATACGAGCAGTACTTC. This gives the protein CASSSGGDGKYEQYF.

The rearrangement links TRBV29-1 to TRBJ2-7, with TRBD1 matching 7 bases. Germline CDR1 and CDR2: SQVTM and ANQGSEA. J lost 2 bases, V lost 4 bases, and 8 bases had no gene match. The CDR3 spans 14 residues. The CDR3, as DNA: TGCAGCGTTGCCCGAGGGGGACAGCCCTACGAGCAGTACTTC. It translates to CSVARGGQPYEQYF.

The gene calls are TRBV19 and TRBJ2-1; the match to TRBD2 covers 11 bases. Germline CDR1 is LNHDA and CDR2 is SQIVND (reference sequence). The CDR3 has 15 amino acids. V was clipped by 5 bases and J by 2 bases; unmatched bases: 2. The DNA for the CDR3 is TGTGCCAGTAGTCAGACTAGCGGGACCTACAATGAGCAGTTCTTC. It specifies CASSQTSGTYNEQFF.

CDR3 in DNA: TGTGCCAGCAGTAGGGGACAGGGGATCTACGAGCAGTACTTC. Translated: CASSRGQGIYEQYF. This chain connects TRBV6-5 to TRBJ2-7; TRBD1 agrees at 10 bases. J was trimmed by 3 bases and V by 5 bases; bases with no gene match: 4. Germline V gene data show CDR1 as MNHEY and CDR2 as SVGAGI. This CDR3 has 14 residues.

In DNA form, the CDR3 reads TGTGCCAGCAGCTTAGAGAGGGGACTAGCGTTCTACGAGCAGTACTTC. Translating gives CASSLERGLAFYEQYF. The V gene is TRBV13, the J gene TRBJ2-7; TRBD2 agrees at 10 bases. This CDR3 is built from 16 residues. Trimming removed 1 base from V and 3 bases from J; junction bases left unmatched: 6. Germline values: CDR1 PRHDT, CDR2 FYEKMQ (reference sequence).

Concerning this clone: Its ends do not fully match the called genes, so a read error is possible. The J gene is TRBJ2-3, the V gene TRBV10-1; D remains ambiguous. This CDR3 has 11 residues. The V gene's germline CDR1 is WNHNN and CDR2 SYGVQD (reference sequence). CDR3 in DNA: TGCGCCAGCAGTAACACAGAGACGCAGTATTTT. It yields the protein CASSNTETQYF.

CDR3 coding DNA: TGTGCCAGCAGTTCCCTCAGGGGCTCTAATGAAAAACTGTTTTTT. Translation gives CASSSLRGSNEKLFF. The chain recombines TRBV7-9 with TRBJ1-4, with TRBD1 as a possible D gene (6 bases). This CDR3 has 15 amino acids. The germline V gene encodes CDR1 SEHNR and CDR2 FQNEAQ (reference sequence). V gave up 6 bases and J gave up 3 bases, with 14 bases separating them.

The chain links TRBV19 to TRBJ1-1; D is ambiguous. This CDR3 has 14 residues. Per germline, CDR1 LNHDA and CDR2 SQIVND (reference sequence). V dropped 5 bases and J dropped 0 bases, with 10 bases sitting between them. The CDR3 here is CASSAAEMNTEAFF. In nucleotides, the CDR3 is TGTGCCAGTAGTGCCGCTGAGATGAACACTGAAGCTTTCTTT.

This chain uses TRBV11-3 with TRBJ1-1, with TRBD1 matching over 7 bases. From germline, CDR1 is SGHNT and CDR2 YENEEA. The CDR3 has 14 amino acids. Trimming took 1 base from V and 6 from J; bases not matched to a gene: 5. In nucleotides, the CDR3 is TGTGCCAGCAGCTTAGGGGACAGTTTGGCTGAAGCTTTCTTT. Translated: CASSLGDSLAEAFF.

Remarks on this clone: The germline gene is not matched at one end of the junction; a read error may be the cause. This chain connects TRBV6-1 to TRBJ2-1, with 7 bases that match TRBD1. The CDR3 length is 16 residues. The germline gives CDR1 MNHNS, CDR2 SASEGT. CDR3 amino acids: CASREGTGTVYNEQFF. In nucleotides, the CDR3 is TGTGCCAGCAGGGAAGGAACGGGGACAGTTTACAATGAGCAGTTCTTC.

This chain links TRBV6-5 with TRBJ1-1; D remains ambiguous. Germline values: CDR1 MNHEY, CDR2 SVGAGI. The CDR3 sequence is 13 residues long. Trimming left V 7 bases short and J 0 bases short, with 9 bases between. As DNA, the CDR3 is TGTGCCAGCATCTTTTCGGTGAACACTGAAGCTTTCTTT. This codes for CASIFSVNTEAFF.

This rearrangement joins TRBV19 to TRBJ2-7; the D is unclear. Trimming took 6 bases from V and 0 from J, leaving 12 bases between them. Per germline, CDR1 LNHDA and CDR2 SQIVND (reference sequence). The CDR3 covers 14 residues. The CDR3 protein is CASSPRGLSYEQYF. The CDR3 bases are TGTGCCAGTAGCCCTCGAGGCCTCTCCTACGAGCAGTACTTC.

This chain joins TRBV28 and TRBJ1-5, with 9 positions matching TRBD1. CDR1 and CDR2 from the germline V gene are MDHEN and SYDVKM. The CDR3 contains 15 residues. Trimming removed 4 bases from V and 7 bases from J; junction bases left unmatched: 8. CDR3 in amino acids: CASSSPGTGLQPQHF. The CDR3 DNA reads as TGTGCCAGCAGTTCACCCGGGACAGGGCTACAGCCCCAGCATTTT.

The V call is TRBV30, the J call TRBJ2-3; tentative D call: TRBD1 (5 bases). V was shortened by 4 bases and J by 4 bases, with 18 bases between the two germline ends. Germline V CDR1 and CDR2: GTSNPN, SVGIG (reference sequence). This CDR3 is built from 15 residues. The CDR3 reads CAWTAPGRVADTQYF. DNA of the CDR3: TGTGCCTGGACCGCCCCGGGCAGGGTCGCAGATACGCAGTATTTT.

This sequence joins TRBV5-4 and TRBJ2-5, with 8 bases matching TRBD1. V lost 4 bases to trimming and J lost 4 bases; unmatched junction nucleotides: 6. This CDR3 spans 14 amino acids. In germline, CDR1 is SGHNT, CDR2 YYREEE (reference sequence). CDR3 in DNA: TGTGCCAGCAGCGCAGGGGGCCCCAGAGAGACCCAGTACTTC. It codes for CASSAGGPRETQYF.

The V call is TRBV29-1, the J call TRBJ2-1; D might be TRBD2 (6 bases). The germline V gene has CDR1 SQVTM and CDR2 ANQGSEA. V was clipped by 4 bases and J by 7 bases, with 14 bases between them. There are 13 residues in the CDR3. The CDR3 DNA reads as TGCAGCGTTGTTAGACTAGTGAGGAATGAGCAGTTCTTC. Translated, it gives CSVVRLVRNEQFF.

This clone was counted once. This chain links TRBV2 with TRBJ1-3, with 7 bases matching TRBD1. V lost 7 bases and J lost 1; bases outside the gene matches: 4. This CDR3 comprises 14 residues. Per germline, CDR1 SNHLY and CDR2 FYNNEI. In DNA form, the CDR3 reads TGTGCCAGCAAAGAGACAGGGTCTGGAAACACCATATATTTT. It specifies CASKETGSGNTIYF.

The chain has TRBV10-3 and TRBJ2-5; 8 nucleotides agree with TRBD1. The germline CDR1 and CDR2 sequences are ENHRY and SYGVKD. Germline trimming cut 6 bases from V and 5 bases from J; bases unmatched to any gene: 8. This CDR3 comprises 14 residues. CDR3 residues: CAIREDRVDETQYF. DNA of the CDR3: TGTGCCATCAGGGAGGACAGGGTCGATGAGACCCAGTACTTC.

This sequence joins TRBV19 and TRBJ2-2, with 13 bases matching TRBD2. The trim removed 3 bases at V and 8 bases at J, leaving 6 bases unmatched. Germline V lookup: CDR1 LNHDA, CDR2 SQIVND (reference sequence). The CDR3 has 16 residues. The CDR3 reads CASSIRTSGSKGELFF. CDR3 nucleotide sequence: TGTGCCAGTAGTATCCGGACTAGCGGGAGTAAAGGGGAGCTGTTTTTT.

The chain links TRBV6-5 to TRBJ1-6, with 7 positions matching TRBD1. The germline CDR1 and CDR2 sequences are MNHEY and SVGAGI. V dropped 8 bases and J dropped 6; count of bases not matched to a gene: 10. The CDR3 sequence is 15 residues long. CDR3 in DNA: TGTGCCAGCGCCCCGTTGACAGGGCTTAATTCACCCCTCCACTTT. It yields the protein CASAPLTGLNSPLHF.

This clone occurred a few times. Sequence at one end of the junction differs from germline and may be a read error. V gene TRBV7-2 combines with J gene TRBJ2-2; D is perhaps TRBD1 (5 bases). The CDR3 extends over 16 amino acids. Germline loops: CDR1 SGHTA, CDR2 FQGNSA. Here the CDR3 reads CASSPPGKGNIGELFF. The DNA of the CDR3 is TGTGCCAGCAGCCCCCCAGGAAAGGGGAACATCGGGGAGCTGTTTTTT.